The 29 T cell receptor beta chains below come from one sample, sequenced in a study of CD8 T cells in Susac syndrome (dated by TCRdb to between 2018 and 2021). Library prep was done by the immunoSEQ multiplex PCR assay. RNA was extracted with the RNeasy kit and roughly 0.45 to 1 ug was reverse transcribed using random hexamers. The public sequencing data were trimmed at Q25 with fastp and processed into clonotypes with MiXCR by TCRdb, which kept only in-frame beta chains. Rows with one shared CDR3 protein collapse into an entry with the most common genes and DNA. The sample profile shows 150,000 to 200,000 distinct CDR3 sequences; approximately 95% of them were found once. Roughly 0.1% of the sample is in the top ten clones. Sequencing was performed on CD4+ T cells from PBMCs. The origin of the receptors is a human donor with multiple sclerosis.

This rearrangement joins TRBV18 to TRBJ1-2; 7 bases are a match to TRBD1. The CDR3 has 16 amino acids. Germline CDR1 is KGHSH and CDR2 is LQKENI. V lost 2 bases, J lost 7 bases, and 13 bases stayed unmatched. Here the CDR3 reads CASSPTTRQGLAGYTF. The DNA for the CDR3 is TGTGCCAGCTCACCAACAACAAGACAGGGATTAGCTGGCTACACCTTC.

The chain recombines TRBV30 with TRBJ2-1; 8 bases are a match to TRBD2. After removal of 2 bases from V and 6 bases from J, the junction contained 3 bases not matched to a gene. Germline-derived CDR1 and CDR2 are GTSNPN and SVGIG (reference sequence). CDR3 length: 13 amino acids. The CDR3 nucleotides are TGTGCCTGGAGTACGGGAGGGGGCAATGAGCAGTTCTTC. Translated: CAWSTGGGNEQFF.

The DNA for the CDR3 is TGTGCCAGTAGTAACGGGCTAGCGGTAGGGGAGCTGTTTTTT. Amino acids: CASSNGLAVGELFF. The genes are TRBV19 and TRBJ2-2, with 7 bases that match TRBD2. The trim removed 4 bases at V and 8 bases at J, leaving 7 bases unmatched. The CDR3 contains 14 residues. The V gene's germline CDR1 is LNHDA and CDR2 SQIVND (reference sequence).

The rearrangement joins TRBV3-1 to TRBJ1-1; TRBD1 might be the D (5 bases). Germline-derived CDR1 and CDR2 are LGHDT and YNNKEL (reference sequence). Trimming stripped 2 bases from V and 4 bases from J, with 5 bases between. The CDR3 runs to 12 residues. Here the CDR3 reads CASSQRGTEAFF. The CDR3, as DNA: TGTGCCAGCAGCCAAAGGGGCACTGAAGCTTTCTTT.

The chain has TRBV18 and TRBJ2-5; D is perhaps TRBD1 or TRBD2 (5 bases each). Trimming took 0 bases from V and 4 from J, leaving 12 bases between them. CDR1 and CDR2 from the germline V gene are KGHSH and LQKENI. CDR3 length equals 15 residues. CDR3 DNA: TGTGCCAGCTCACCACCGTTCGCCGGGACAGAGACCCAGTACTTC. Translating it yields CASSPPFAGTETQYF.

The chain links TRBV6-5 to TRBJ1-1, with D maybe TRBD1 (6 bases). Trimming removed 6 bases from V and 1 base from J, with 9 bases in between. CDR1 MNHEY and CDR2 SVGAGI come from the germline V gene. The CDR3 sequence is 13 residues long. The chain's CDR3 is CASRGDKNTEAFF. CDR3 DNA sequence: TGTGCCAGCAGGGGGGACAAGAACACTGAAGCTTTCTTT.

J is TRBJ2-5 and V is TRBV11-3; possibly TRBD1 or TRBD2 for D (6 bases each). The CDR3 length is 15 residues. Germline V gives CDR1 SGHNT, CDR2 YENEEA. Trimming shortened V by 6 bases and J by 5 bases, and 19 bases separated the two germline ends. The CDR3 here is CASSRGQGPLETQYF. DNA of the CDR3: TGTGCCAGCAGTCGGGGGCAGGGACCTCTGGAGACCCAGTACTTC.

The V gene is TRBV29-1, the J gene TRBJ2-5; 10 bases are a match to TRBD1. This CDR3 comprises 15 residues. CDR1 SQVTM and CDR2 ANQGSEA come from the germline V gene. V lost 3 bases to trimming and J lost 7 bases; unmatched junction nucleotides: 11. The CDR3 region is CSVDTATGGLGTQYF. CDR3 nucleotide sequence: TGCAGCGTTGATACGGCGACAGGGGGCTTAGGGACCCAGTACTTC. Full variable domain (rest looked up from reference TRBV29-1 and TRBJ2-5): SAVISQKPSRDICQRGTSLTIQCQVDSQVTMMFWYRQQPGQSLTLIATANQGSEATYESGFVIDKFPISRPNLTFSTLTVSNMSPEDSSIYLCSVDTATGGLGTQYFGPGTRLLVL.

The V and J genes are TRBV5-1 and TRBJ2-5; D call uncertain. The CDR3 runs to 14 residues. V was cut by 1 base and J by 1 base, with 8 bases left in between. Per germline, CDR1 SGHRS and CDR2 YFSETQ. The CDR3 protein is CASSLRPPQETQYF. Here the CDR3 DNA reads TGCGCCAGCAGCTTGCGACCACCCCAAGAGACCCAGTACTTC.

The CDR3 coding sequence is TGTGCCAGTGAAGTCGGTGAGCAGTTCTTC. It yields the protein CASEVGEQFF. The V call is TRBV2, the J call TRBJ2-1, with D unclear. Looked up from germline, CDR1 is SNHLY and CDR2 is FYNNEI. This CDR3 is built from 10 residues. The V end was cut by 9 bases, the J end by 9 bases, with 9 bases between.

The gene calls are TRBV10-3 and TRBJ2-5, with D tentatively TRBD1 (7 bases). V was shortened by 3 bases and J by 9 bases, with 14 bases between the two germline ends. This CDR3 is 13 amino acids long. Germline loops: CDR1 ENHRY, CDR2 SYGVKD. Here the CDR3 reads CAISDEARGAQYF. Here the CDR3 DNA reads TGTGCCATCAGTGACGAGGCCAGGGGGGCCCAGTACTTC.

In this sample, this clonotype turned up a few times. This CDR3 is CASSPGRTYEQYF. For the CDR3, the DNA is TGTGCCAGCTCCCCAGGACGTACCTACGAGCAGTACTTC. V is TRBV18 and J is TRBJ2-7; no reliable D call. V was trimmed by 6 bases and J by 2 bases, leaving 11 bases between them. This CDR3 comprises 13 residues. Germline CDR1 KGHSH, CDR2 LQKENI.

The chain is built from TRBV24-1 and TRBJ2-5, with a possible D match to TRBD1 (6 bases). CDR3 length: 13 residues. CDR1 is KGHDR, CDR2 SFDVKD, per germline. V was trimmed by 5 bases and J by 1 base, leaving 7 bases between them. The CDR3 DNA reads as TGTGCCACCAGTGCGGACAGCCAAGAGACCCAGTACTTC. Its translation is CATSADSQETQYF.

The chain carries TRBV7-2 and TRBJ2-2, with D uncertain. The CDR3 loop spans 16 amino acids. CDR1 and CDR2 (germline): SGHTA, FQGNSA. Trimming cost V 5 bases and J 0 bases, with 13 bases left between them. Here the CDR3 reads CASSAQPGPNTGELFF. CDR3 DNA: TGTGCCAGCAGCGCACAACCAGGACCGAACACCGGGGAGCTGTTTTTT. Supplemented by reference TRBV7-2 and TRBJ2-2, the full variable domain reads GAGVSQSPSNKVTEKGKDVELRCDPISGHTALYWYRQSLGQGLEFLIYFQGNSAPDKSGLPSDRFSAERTGGSVSTLTIQRTQQEDSAVYLCASSAQPGPNTGELFFGEGSRLTVL.

The rearrangement uses TRBV4-3 and TRBJ2-7; the D gene is possibly TRBD1 (6 bases). Germline CDR1 LGHNA, CDR2 YSLEER. With 1 base removed from V and 5 bases from J, the gap between germline ends came to 18 bases. The CDR3 length is 16 residues. CDR3 amino acids: CASSQGTRGLYHEQYF. The CDR3 DNA reads as TGCGCCAGCAGCCAAGGTACCAGGGGTCTCTACCACGAGCAGTACTTC.

V usage is TRBV3-1 and J usage is TRBJ1-1; no definite D call. The germline gives CDR1 LGHDT, CDR2 YNNKEL (reference sequence). CDR3 length: 14 residues. The V and J ends lost 2 bases and 1 base respectively, with 8 bases between them. CDR3 DNA: TGTGCCAGCAGCCAACGTGAGCCGAACACTGAAGCTTTCTTT. The encoded protein is CASSQREPNTEAFF.

This clonotype was seen a single time. The V and J genes are TRBV12-3 or TRBV12-4 and TRBJ1-1; D remains unclear. Trimming shortened V by 9 bases and J by 5 bases, and 16 bases separated the two germline ends. The CDR3 sequence is 13 residues long. In nucleotides, the CDR3 is TGTGCCAGTCTCGCCCCGGGGTGGACTGAAGCTTTCTTT. Its protein is CASLAPGWTEAFF.

The rearrangement links TRBV5-1 to TRBJ1-2; 8 bases map to TRBD1. J lost 4 bases, V lost 0 bases, and 5 bases had no gene match. Germline values: CDR1 SGHRS, CDR2 YFSETQ. The CDR3 covers 15 residues. The CDR3 sequence: CASSLGTGFGYGYTF. The DNA of the CDR3 is TGCGCCAGCAGCTTGGGGACAGGGTTCGGCTATGGCTACACCTTC.

The rearrangement links TRBV2 to TRBJ1-5; 7 bases match TRBD1. The CDR3 sequence is 13 residues long. Germline lookup yields CDR1 SNHLY and CDR2 FYNNEI. With 8 bases clipped from V and 4 bases from J, the junction kept 5 bases outside the gene matches. CDR3 in DNA: TGTGCCAGCCAGGCAGGGGGAAATCAGCCCCAGCATTTT. It translates to CASQAGGNQPQHF.

V is TRBV29-1 and J is TRBJ1-4; no clear D gene. The CDR3 runs to 12 residues. V was trimmed by 7 bases and J by 4 bases, leaving 10 bases between them. Germline loops: CDR1 SQVTM, CDR2 ANQGSEA. CDR3 nucleotide sequence: TGCAGCGCCAGGACCCTTAATGAAAAACTGTTTTTT. As protein: CSARTLNEKLFF.

The chain carries TRBV19 and TRBJ1-1, with 8 bases identical to TRBD1. Trimming took 5 bases from V and 7 from J; bases not matched to a gene: 12. The CDR3 totals 15 residues. Germline V gene sequence: CDR1 LNHDA, CDR2 SQIVND (reference sequence). The CDR3 region is CASSPLDREEGEAFF. As DNA, the CDR3 is TGTGCCAGTAGTCCCCTGGACAGGGAGGAAGGTGAAGCTTTCTTT.

This chain connects TRBV28 to TRBJ2-7; 10 bases are a match to TRBD1. This CDR3 is built from 14 residues. Germline trimming cut 6 bases from V and 5 bases from J; bases unmatched to any gene: 7. The germline CDR1 and CDR2 sequences are MDHEN and SYDVKM. Here the CDR3 reads CASSQDRGFHEQYF. As DNA, the CDR3 is TGTGCCAGCAGCCAGGACAGGGGGTTCCACGAGCAGTACTTC.

The chain joins TRBV19 to TRBJ1-2; D not resolved. CDR1 LNHDA and CDR2 SQIVND come from the germline V gene (reference sequence). With 1 base removed from V and 6 bases from J, the gap between germline ends came to 6 bases. The CDR3 has 12 residues. In DNA form, the CDR3 reads TGTGCCAGTAGTATAGCGGGGAATGGCTACACCTTC. This translates into CASSIAGNGYTF.

The chain couples TRBV24-1 to TRBJ2-1; tentatively, D is TRBD2 (6 bases). The CDR3 has 16 amino acids. The V gene's germline CDR1 is KGHDR and CDR2 SFDVKD. Trimming stripped 3 bases from V and 1 base from J, with 12 bases between. The CDR3 spells CATSDASADSYNEQFF. For the CDR3, the DNA is TGTGCCACCAGTGATGCTAGCGCCGATTCCTACAATGAGCAGTTCTTC.

This sequence joins TRBV11-3 and TRBJ2-3; D call uncertain. The V end was cut by 3 bases, the J end by 8 bases, with 9 bases between. The CDR3 consists of 12 residues. The V gene's germline CDR1 is SGHNT and CDR2 YENEEA. CDR3 region: CASSFVGGTQYF. CDR3 bases: TGTGCCAGCAGCTTTGTGGGCGGTACGCAGTATTTT.

The rearrangement uses TRBV20-1 and TRBJ1-1, with TRBD1 matching 7 bases. This CDR3 spans 14 amino acids. Germline loops: CDR1 DFQATT, CDR2 SNEGSKA (reference sequence). The junction had 4 bases not matched to a gene; V was cut back by 1 base and J by 2 bases. CDR3 coding DNA: TGCAGTGCTAGAGTCGGGACAGTAAACACTGAAGCTTTCTTT. It specifies CSARVGTVNTEAFF.

This sequence joins TRBV20-1 and TRBJ1-2, with a possible D match to TRBD1 (5 bases). This CDR3 comprises 12 residues. V lost 6 bases and J lost 8, with 16 bases in between. CDR1 and CDR2 (germline): DFQATT, SNEGSKA (reference sequence). In DNA form, the CDR3 reads TGCAGTGCCAAGGGCAGGGCCGCGGGCTACACCTTC. This gives the protein CSAKGRAAGYTF.

The chain couples TRBV27 to TRBJ1-1; TRBD1 might be the D (6 bases). CDR3 length equals 16 residues. V lost 0 bases to trimming and J lost 4 bases, with 15 bases between them. Germline values: CDR1 MNHEY, CDR2 SMNVEV (reference sequence). The DNA for the CDR3 is TGTGCCAGCAGTTTATCTATAGGGGGTGAGGGCACTGAAGCTTTCTTT. Translating it yields CASSLSIGGEGTEAFF.

This chain uses TRBV6-1 with TRBJ1-5, with D unclear. V dropped 4 bases and J dropped 5 bases, with 3 bases sitting between them. CDR3 length: 11 residues. CDR1 MNHNS and CDR2 SASEGT come from the germline V gene. CDR3: CASSGDQPQHF. The CDR3 nucleotides are TGTGCCAGCAGTGGAGATCAGCCCCAGCATTTT.